This T cell receptor beta chain comes out of a study of T cell repertoires in cytomegalovirus infection. V gave up 7 bases and J gave up 1 base, with 10 bases separating them. There are 13 residues in the CDR3. Germline CDR1 is MNHNY and CDR2 is SVGAGI (reference sequence). TCRdb redid the calling of the reads with MiXCR, one entry per CDR3 protein. Here the sample spans 750,000 to 950,000 distinct CDR3 sequences, almost 30% being singletons. To note about this clonotype: The antigen is not known.

This receptor was obtained from a human donor in good health (CMV status not recorded). Some clones in this sample may be carry-over from other donors' samples. The specimen was cultured CD8+ T cells from PBMCs, collected from culture after CMV antigen stimulation. The chain links TRBV6-6 to TRBJ1-1; D unresolved. The CDR3 loop reads CASNGGRNTEAFF. CDR3 DNA: TGTGCCAGCAACGGTGGGAGGAACACTGAAGCTTTCTTT.